These 14 T cell receptor beta chains share one sample of origin, sequenced in a study of PD-1 blockade in classical Hodgkin lymphoma. Autologous stem cell transplantation was followed by relapse in every patient, and brentuximab vedotin exposure varied. The repertoire was sequenced with immunoSEQ multiplex PCR; TCRdb's copy has only in-frame clones and lacks some. Seen here are 13,000 to 15,000 clones, about four fifths observed once, and the top ten hold around 20%. Source: peripheral blood mononuclear cells (PBMCs), taken at baseline. These receptors came from a human donor with classical Hodgkin lymphoma.

The chain joins TRBV14 to TRBJ2-5; perhaps TRBD1 as D (6 bases). In germline, CDR1 is SGHDN, CDR2 FVKESK. V was cut by 2 bases and J by 5 bases, with 15 bases left in between. CDR3 length: 15 amino acids. Written as DNA, the CDR3 is TGTGCCAGCAGCCAAAAAAGGGGGTGGCAGGAGACCCAGTACTTC. Protein: CASSQKRGWQETQYF.

The chain couples TRBV11-3 to TRBJ1-1; D is ambiguous. The germline V gene has CDR1 SGHNT and CDR2 YENEEA. V was cut by 5 bases and J by 1 base, with 8 bases left in between. There are 13 residues in the CDR3. In DNA form, the CDR3 reads TGTGCCAGCAGCACCACAGAGAACACTGAAGCTTTCTTT. It specifies CASSTTENTEAFF.

This chain links TRBV11-2 with TRBJ2-5; 13 bases are shared with TRBD2. V was clipped by 2 bases and J by 2 bases; unmatched bases: 11. Per germline, CDR1 SGHAT and CDR2 FQNNGV. This CDR3 is built from 19 residues. CDR3 DNA sequence: TGTGCCAGCAGCTTATGGACTAGCGGGGGCCCCCCTTTTCAAGAGACCCAGTACTTC. Amino acid sequence: CASSLWTSGGPPFQETQYF.

V and J are TRBV5-1 and TRBJ2-2; D call uncertain. The germline gives CDR1 SGHRS, CDR2 YFSETQ. CDR3 length: 16 amino acids. The germline V and J ends were trimmed by 4 bases and 0 bases, with 13 bases remaining between them. The CDR3 coding sequence is TGCGCCAGCAGCCGTAACGGCCTTTCGAACACCGGGGAGCTGTTTTTT. This encodes CASSRNGLSNTGELFF.

This sequence joins TRBV18 and TRBJ2-1, with 13 positions matching TRBD2. There are 17 residues in the CDR3. The junction had 8 bases not matched to a gene; V was cut back by 0 bases and J by 9 bases. CDR1 and CDR2 (germline): KGHSH, LQKENI. As DNA, the CDR3 is TGTGCCAGCTCACCACCGGTAGGGACTAGCGGGGTTGGTGAGCAGTTCTTC. This translates into CASSPPVGTSGVGEQFF.

The chain combines TRBV28 with TRBJ2-1; TRBD1 agrees at 7 bases. The CDR3 is made up of 14 amino acids. Germline CDR1 reads MDHEN; CDR2 reads SYDVKM. J was trimmed by 7 bases and V by 8 bases; bases with no gene match: 11. Here the CDR3 DNA reads TGTGCCAGCCTCTCCGGGACAGTTAATAATGAGCAGTTCTTC. It codes for CASLSGTVNNEQFF.

J is TRBJ1-4 and V is TRBV10-3; the match to TRBD1 covers 8 bases. Germline V gives CDR1 ENHRY, CDR2 SYGVKD. This CDR3 has 16 residues. The junction had 9 bases not matched to a gene; V was cut back by 3 bases and J by 6 bases. The CDR3 DNA reads as TGTGCCATCAGTGATCGTGACAGGGGCGGATATGAAAAACTGTTTTTT. Translating it yields CAISDRDRGGYEKLFF.

CDR3 residues: CASTKGNEAFF. CDR3 in DNA: TGTGCCAGCACCAAGGGGAATGAAGCTTTCTTT. This chain links TRBV6-5 with TRBJ1-1, with TRBD1 as a possible D gene (5 bases). The CDR3 spans 11 residues. Trimming took 7 bases from V and 7 from J, leaving 10 bases between them. Germline V gene sequence: CDR1 MNHEY, CDR2 SVGAGI.

V is TRBV27 and J is TRBJ2-7, with D tentatively TRBD2 (6 bases). This CDR3 is built from 14 residues. Trimming shortened V by 5 bases and J by 0 bases, and 11 bases separated the two germline ends. Germline V gene lookup returns CDR1 MNHEY and CDR2 SMNVEV (reference sequence). The CDR3 here is CASSDDGSSYEQYF. The CDR3 DNA is TGTGCCAGCAGTGATGACGGGAGCTCCTACGAGCAGTACTTC.

This clone was seen a handful of times. This chain connects TRBV6-6 to TRBJ1-1; D is unresolved. Between the trimmed V and J ends, which lost 6 bases and 2 bases, there was a span of 4 bases. This CDR3 contains 11 residues. CDR1 and CDR2 from the germline V gene are MNHNY and SVGAGI (reference sequence). CDR3 bases: TGTGCCAGCAGGTTAAACACTGAAGCTTTCTTT. It translates to CASRLNTEAFF.

The V call is TRBV7-9, the J call TRBJ1-1; D ambiguous. Germline CDR1 and CDR2: SEHNR and FQNEAQ (reference sequence). Trimming took off 5 bases at V and 2 bases at J, with 12 bases between the two ends. The CDR3 is made up of 14 amino acids. The CDR3 nucleotides read TGTGCCAGCAGCCCCGGACGGTCAAACACTGAAGCTTTCTTT. Translating gives CASSPGRSNTEAFF.

V usage is TRBV13 and J usage is TRBJ1-1, with a possible D match to TRBD1 (6 bases). The V and J ends lost 4 bases and 9 bases respectively, with 12 bases between them. Germline V lookup: CDR1 PRHDT, CDR2 FYEKMQ (reference sequence). The CDR3 is 12 amino acids. The DNA for the CDR3 is TGTGCCAGCAGCTCGGGGGGGGCGAAAGCTTTCTTT. Translation gives CASSSGGAKAFF.

The chain joins TRBV7-2 to TRBJ1-1, with a weak D call TRBD1 (6 bases). V was pared by 2 bases and J by 1 base, with 11 bases between. Germline V CDR1 and CDR2: SGHTA, FQGNSA. This CDR3 is 15 amino acids long. The chain's CDR3 is CASSLRRGPNTEAFF. CDR3 in DNA: TGTGCCAGCAGCTTACGTCGGGGGCCGAACACTGAAGCTTTCTTT.

The chain employs TRBV21-1 and TRBJ2-5; TRBD2, as called in the table, went unchecked against the DNA. TRBV21-1 represents a pseudogene. This CDR3 spans 15 amino acids. The CDR3 sequence is CASGLCGAGEETQYF. As DNA, the CDR3 is TGTGCCAGCGGGTTATGTGGAGCGGGGGAAGAGACCCAGTACTTC.